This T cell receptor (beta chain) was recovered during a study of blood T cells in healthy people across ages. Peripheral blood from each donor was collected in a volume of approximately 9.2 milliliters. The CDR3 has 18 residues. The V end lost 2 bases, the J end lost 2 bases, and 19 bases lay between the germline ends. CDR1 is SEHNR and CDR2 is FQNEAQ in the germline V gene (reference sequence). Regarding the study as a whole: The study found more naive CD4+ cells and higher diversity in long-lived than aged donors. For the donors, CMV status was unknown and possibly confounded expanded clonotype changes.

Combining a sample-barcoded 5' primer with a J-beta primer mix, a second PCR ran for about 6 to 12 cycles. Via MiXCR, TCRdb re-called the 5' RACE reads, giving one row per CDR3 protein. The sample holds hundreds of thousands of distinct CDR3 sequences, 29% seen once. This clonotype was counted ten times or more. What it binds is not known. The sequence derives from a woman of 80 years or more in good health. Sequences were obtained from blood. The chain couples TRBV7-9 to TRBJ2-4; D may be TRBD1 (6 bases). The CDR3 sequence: CASSLSLTAGTTKNIQYF. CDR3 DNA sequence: TGTGCCAGCAGCTTATCGTTAACCGCCGGGACAACCAAAAACATTCAGTACTTC.